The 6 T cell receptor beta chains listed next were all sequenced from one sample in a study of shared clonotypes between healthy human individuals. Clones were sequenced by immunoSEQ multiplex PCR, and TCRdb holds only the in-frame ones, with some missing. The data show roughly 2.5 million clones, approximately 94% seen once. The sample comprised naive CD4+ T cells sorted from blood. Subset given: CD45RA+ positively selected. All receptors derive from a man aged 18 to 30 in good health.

The CDR3 bases are TGTGCCATCAGTGTTGGGACTAGCGTCTCCTACGAGCAGTACTTC. This gives the protein CAISVGTSVSYEQYF. This chain connects TRBV10-3 to TRBJ2-7; 10 nucleotides match TRBD2. This CDR3 has 15 amino acids. The germline V gene has CDR1 ENHRY and CDR2 SYGVKD. The ends lost 4 bases at V and 0 bases at J; junction bases unmatched: 3.

CDR3 loop: CASSRSTGLAGEETQYF. The CDR3 DNA follows: TGTGCCAGTAGTAGGTCCACGGGACTAGCGGGAGAAGAGACCCAGTACTTC. This chain uses TRBV19 with TRBJ2-5; 14 bases map to TRBD2. V gave up 4 bases and J gave up 3 bases; unmatched junction bases: 7. CDR1 is LNHDA, CDR2 SQIVND, per germline (reference sequence). This CDR3 is built from 17 residues.

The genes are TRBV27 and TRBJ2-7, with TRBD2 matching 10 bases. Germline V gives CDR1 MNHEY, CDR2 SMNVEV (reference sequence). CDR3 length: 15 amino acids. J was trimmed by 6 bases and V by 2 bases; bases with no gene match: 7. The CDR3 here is CASSLTLAGVGEQYF. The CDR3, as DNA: TGTGCCAGCAGTTTAACGCTAGCGGGAGTCGGCGAGCAGTACTTC.

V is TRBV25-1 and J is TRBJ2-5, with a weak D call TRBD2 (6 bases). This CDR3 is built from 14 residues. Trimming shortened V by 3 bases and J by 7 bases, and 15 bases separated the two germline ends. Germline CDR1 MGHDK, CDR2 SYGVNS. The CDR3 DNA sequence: TGTGCCAGCAGTGATGCGGGGCGGCTGGGGACCCAGTACTTC. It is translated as CASSDAGRLGTQYF. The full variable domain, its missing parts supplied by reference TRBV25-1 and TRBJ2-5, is EADIYQTPRYLVIGTGKKITLECSQTMGHDKMYWYQQDPGMELHLIHYSYGVNSTEKGDLSSESTVSRIRTEHFPLTLESARPSHTSQYLCASSDAGRLGTQYFGPGTRLLVL.

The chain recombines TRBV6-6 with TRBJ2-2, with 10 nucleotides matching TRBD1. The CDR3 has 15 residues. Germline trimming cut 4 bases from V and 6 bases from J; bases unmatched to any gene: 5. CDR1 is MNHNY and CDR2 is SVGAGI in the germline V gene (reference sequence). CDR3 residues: CASSFRDRGAGELFF. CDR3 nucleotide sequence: TGTGCCAGCAGTTTCCGGGACAGGGGTGCCGGGGAGCTGTTTTTT.

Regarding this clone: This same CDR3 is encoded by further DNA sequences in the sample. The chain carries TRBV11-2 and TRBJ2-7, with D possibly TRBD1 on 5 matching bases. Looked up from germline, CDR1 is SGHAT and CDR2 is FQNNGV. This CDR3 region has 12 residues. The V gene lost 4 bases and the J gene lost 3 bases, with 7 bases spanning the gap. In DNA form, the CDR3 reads TGTGCCAGCAGCTCTGACAGCTACGAGCAGTACTTC. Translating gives CASSSDSYEQYF.